The 10 T cell receptor beta chains in this list originate from one sample, sequenced in a study of cytomegalovirus exposure and HLA in healthy donors. Primers for the PCR totalled 60 Vbeta and 13 Jbeta. Data came from immunoSEQ multiplex PCR; TCRdb stores just in-frame clones and leaves some out. The table lists 130,000 or so clones, approximately 80% of them singletons. Material: PBMCs. The source of these receptors is a woman under 30 in good health and CMV-seropositive.

The rearrangement joins TRBV5-4 to TRBJ1-2; possibly TRBD1 for D (5 bases). Looked up from germline, CDR1 is SGHNT and CDR2 is YYREEE (reference sequence). V was trimmed by 4 bases and J by 1 base, leaving 8 bases between them. The CDR3 has 13 residues. The DNA for the CDR3 is TGTGCCAGCAGCCAGGACAATAACTATGGCTACACCTTC. This gives the protein CASSQDNNYGYTF. Full variable domain (remainder filled in from reference TRBV5-4 and TRBJ1-2): ETGVTQSPTHLIKTRGQQVTLRCSSQSGHNTVSWYQQALGQGPQFIFQYYREEENGRGNFPPRFSGLQFPNYSSELNVNALELDDSALYLCASSQDNNYGYTFGSGTRLTVV.

To note about this clone: Other DNA sequences in the same sample also yield this CDR3. For the CDR3, the DNA is TGTGCCAGCAGTGATAGAAACACTGAAGCTTTCTTT. Translated: CASSDRNTEAFF. The chain combines TRBV25-1 with TRBJ1-1; D gene uncertain. Trimming took off 3 bases at V and 2 bases at J, with 4 bases between the two ends. Germline loops: CDR1 MGHDK, CDR2 SYGVNS. This CDR3 is built from 12 residues.

This clone came up a few times. The V call is TRBV30, the J call TRBJ1-1, with D tentatively TRBD1 (6 bases). The CDR3 totals 12 residues. Per the germline V gene, CDR1 is GTSNPN and CDR2 is SVGIG (reference sequence). V was clipped by 1 base and J by 10 bases, with 13 bases between them. The DNA for the CDR3 is TGTGCCTGGAGTGGGGGGCAAGGTAGAGCTTTCTTT. Protein sequence: CAWSGGQGRAFF.

This chain links TRBV19 with TRBJ1-5; D is perhaps TRBD1 (6 bases). Germline V gene sequence: CDR1 LNHDA, CDR2 SQIVND (reference sequence). This CDR3 has 14 residues. Trimming removed 9 bases at V and 1 base at J, with 13 bases between. CDR3 coding DNA: TGTGCCAGCAGCGGGGGGGCCAGCAATCAGCCCCAGCATTTT. This encodes CASSGGASNQPQHF.

The genes are TRBV30 and TRBJ1-4; 10 bases are shared with TRBD1. The CDR3 totals 15 residues. Germline CDR1 reads GTSNPN; CDR2 reads SVGIG (reference sequence). The trim removed 0 bases at V and 8 bases at J, leaving 6 bases unmatched. The CDR3 sequence: CAWSVGTGEREKLFF. CDR3 nucleotide sequence: TGTGCCTGGAGTGTAGGGACAGGGGAAAGGGAAAAACTGTTTTTT.

This rearrangement joins TRBV29-1 to TRBJ2-1; no reliable D call. The CDR3 is made up of 10 amino acids. Per the germline V gene, CDR1 is SQVTM and CDR2 is ANQGSEA. Trimming stripped 7 bases from V and 6 bases from J, with 7 bases between. This CDR3 reads CSGGSNEQFF. CDR3 in DNA: TGCAGCGGAGGATCCAATGAGCAGTTCTTC.

V usage is TRBV12-5 and J usage is TRBJ1-5; no firm D call. The CDR3 is made up of 14 amino acids. Germline-derived CDR1 and CDR2 are LGHNT and FRNRAP. Trimming took off 1 base at V and 1 base at J, with 5 bases between the two ends. The CDR3 here is CASGLALSNQPQHF. CDR3 sequence (DNA): TGTGCTAGTGGTTTGGCACTAAGCAATCAGCCCCAGCATTTT.

This chain uses TRBV14 with TRBJ2-3; D is undetermined. Trimming took 0 bases from V and 1 from J, leaving 8 bases between them. The germline CDR1 and CDR2 sequences are SGHDN and FVKESK. The CDR3 is 15 residues long. CDR3 sequence reads: CASSQELTRTDTQYF. Written as DNA, the CDR3 is TGTGCCAGCAGCCAAGAGCTGACACGCACAGATACGCAGTATTTT.

V is TRBV27 and J is TRBJ1-5, with D unclear. Germline CDR1 MNHEY, CDR2 SMNVEV (reference sequence). With 3 bases removed from V and 7 bases from J, the gap between germline ends came to 10 bases. There are 13 residues in the CDR3. The CDR3 loop is CASSFGGSQPQHF. As DNA, the CDR3 is TGTGCCAGCAGTTTCGGAGGGAGCCAGCCCCAGCATTTT.

The chain carries TRBV5-5 and TRBJ2-7; 9 positions match TRBD1. Trimming took 3 bases from V and 2 from J; bases not matched to a gene: 0. Germline CDR1 SGHKS, CDR2 YYEKEE (reference sequence). This CDR3 contains 13 residues. The CDR3 sequence: CASSWDRAYEQYF. The CDR3 nucleotides read TGTGCCAGCAGCTGGGACAGGGCCTACGAGCAGTACTTC.